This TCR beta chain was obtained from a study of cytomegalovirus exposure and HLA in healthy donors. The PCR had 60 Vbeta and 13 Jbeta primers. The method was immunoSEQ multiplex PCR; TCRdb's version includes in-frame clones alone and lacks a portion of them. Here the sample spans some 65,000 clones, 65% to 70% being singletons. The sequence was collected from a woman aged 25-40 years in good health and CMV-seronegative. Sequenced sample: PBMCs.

The CDR3 region is CASSIGGGQPSYEQYF. CDR3 coding DNA: TGTGCCAGTAGTATAGGTGGGGGACAGCCTTCCTACGAGCAGTACTTC. The chain joins TRBV19 to TRBJ2-7, with 7 bases aligning to TRBD1. Trimming at V came to 1 base and at J to 1 base, leaving 7 bases not matched to a gene. This CDR3 comprises 16 residues. Looked up from germline, CDR1 is LNHDA and CDR2 is SQIVND (reference sequence).